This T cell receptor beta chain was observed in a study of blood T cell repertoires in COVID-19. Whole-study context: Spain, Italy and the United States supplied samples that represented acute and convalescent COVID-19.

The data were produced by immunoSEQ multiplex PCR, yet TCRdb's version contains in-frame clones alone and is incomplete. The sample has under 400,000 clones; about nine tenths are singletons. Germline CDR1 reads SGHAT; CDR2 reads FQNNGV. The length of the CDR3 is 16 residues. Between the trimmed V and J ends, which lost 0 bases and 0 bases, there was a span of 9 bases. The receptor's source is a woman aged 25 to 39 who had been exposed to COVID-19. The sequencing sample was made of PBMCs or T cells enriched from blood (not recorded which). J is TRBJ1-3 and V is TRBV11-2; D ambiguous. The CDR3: CASSLEALYSGNTIYF. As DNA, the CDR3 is TGTGCCAGCAGCTTAGAAGCCTTATACTCTGGAAACACCATATATTTT.